Following are 10 T cell receptor beta chains from one sample sequenced in a study of beta chain features in type 1 diabetes. General observations from the study: Type 1 diabetes patients had moderately but significantly shorter TCRB CDR3s in all four CD4+ subsets.

No antigens are known for them. TCRB transcripts that were expressed got sequenced, as all of the isolated RNA had been reverse transcribed. Clones were read by immunoSEQ multiplex PCR, and TCRdb kept only the in-frame ones, dropping some. The top ten hold 0.095% to 0.15% of the sample, which has approximately 600,000 clones, around 11% seen once. The sample taken for sequencing was naive CD4+ T cells from blood. These receptors all come from a man in his thirties or forties with type 1 diabetes.

This clone was counted a few times. The sample contains more than one DNA sequence encoding this CDR3. The rearrangement uses TRBV19 and TRBJ2-1, with D uncertain. The germline CDR1 and CDR2 sequences are LNHDA and SQIVND (reference sequence). The V end was cut by 4 bases, the J end by 0 bases, with 10 bases between. The CDR3 runs to 15 residues. Here the CDR3 reads CASSTDRSSYNEQFF. The CDR3 coding sequence is TGTGCCAGTAGTACTGACCGAAGCTCCTACAATGAGCAGTTCTTC.

About this clone itself: The conserved final phenylalanine or tryptophan is absent from the CDR3, which likely points to a read error. The limits of the CDR3 on the DNA are not certain, so only TCRdb's listed CDR3 is given. V gene TRBV5-1 combines with J gene TRBJ1-6; the DNA was not used to check the table's D call, TRBD1. The CDR3 is made up of 10 amino acids, end residues included. Germline CDR1 is SGHRS and CDR2 is YFSETQ. The CDR3 spells CASSLGQGIL.

The chain uses TRBV9 and TRBJ1-2; D unresolved. Germline values: CDR1 SGDLS, CDR2 YYNGEE. V dropped 3 bases and J dropped 4 bases, with 10 bases sitting between them. This CDR3 has 13 amino acids. CDR3 in amino acids: CASSDMQAYGYTF. The CDR3 nucleotides are TGTGCCAGCAGCGATATGCAGGCCTATGGCTACACCTTC.

The chain employs TRBV28 and TRBJ2-5, with 11 bases matching TRBD2. Trimming removed 8 bases from V and 4 bases from J; junction bases left unmatched: 9. Germline V CDR1 and CDR2: MDHEN, SYDVKM. CDR3 length: 15 amino acids. The CDR3 nucleotides are TGTGCCAGCGGGCGACTAGCGGGGTTGCGAGAGACCCAGTACTTC. This translates into CASGRLAGLRETQYF.

This clone appeared a few times. The chain has TRBV10-3 and TRBJ1-5; 9 nucleotides match TRBD1. This CDR3 contains 13 residues. The J segment lost 6 bases and the V segment lost 8 bases, leaving 5 bases of the junction unmatched. In germline, CDR1 is ENHRY, CDR2 SYGVKD. CDR3 amino acids: CAIGGTGLQPQHF. CDR3 bases: TGTGCCATCGGGGGGACAGGGCTTCAGCCCCAGCATTTT.

The CDR3: CASSLGIADLAKNIQYF. The CDR3 DNA follows: TGTGCCAGCAGCTTAGGAATAGCGGACCTAGCCAAAAACATTCAGTACTTC. J is TRBJ2-4 and V is TRBV7-2; TRBD2 might be the D (6 bases). The CDR3 consists of 17 residues. V was shortened by 1 base and J by 0 bases, with 13 bases between the two germline ends. Germline values: CDR1 SGHTA, CDR2 FQGNSA.

In its sample, this clone was seen a few times. The V call is TRBV9, the J call TRBJ1-3; D gene ambiguous. Per the germline V gene, CDR1 is SGDLS and CDR2 is YYNGEE. The ends were cut back, 0 bases at V and 6 bases at J, with 10 bases in the middle. The CDR3 length is 14 residues. The CDR3 DNA reads as TGTGCCAGCAGCGTAGGGGCAGGAGAAAACACCATATATTTT. The encoded protein is CASSVGAGENTIYF.

A few counts support this clone. The rearrangement joins TRBV25-1 to TRBJ1-1; possible D gene TRBD1, 5 bases. The ends were cut back, 5 bases at V and 4 bases at J, with 11 bases in the middle. CDR1 is MGHDK and CDR2 is SYGVNS in the germline V gene. The CDR3 is 13 amino acids. CDR3 nucleotide sequence: TGTGCCAGCAGTCAAGGGGTGGGCACTGAAGCTTTCTTT. Its protein is CASSQGVGTEAFF.

This chain connects TRBV7-9 to TRBJ2-7; weak D call: TRBD2 (7 bases). CDR3 length: 13 amino acids. Germline V CDR1 and CDR2: SEHNR, FQNEAQ (reference sequence). With 3 bases removed from V and 2 bases from J, the gap between germline ends came to 8 bases. The CDR3 protein is CASSFGGPYEQYF. The CDR3 nucleotides read TGTGCCAGCAGCTTCGGGGGGCCCTACGAGCAGTACTTC.

This clone was found a few times. This chain connects TRBV2 to TRBJ2-1; D gene unclear. The germline V gene encodes CDR1 SNHLY and CDR2 FYNNEI. Trimming removed 8 bases from V and 6 bases from J, with 14 bases in between. The CDR3 has 13 amino acids. In DNA, the CDR3 is TGTGCCAGCCTTGACTGGGCTAGCAATGAGCAGTTCTTC. As protein: CASLDWASNEQFF.